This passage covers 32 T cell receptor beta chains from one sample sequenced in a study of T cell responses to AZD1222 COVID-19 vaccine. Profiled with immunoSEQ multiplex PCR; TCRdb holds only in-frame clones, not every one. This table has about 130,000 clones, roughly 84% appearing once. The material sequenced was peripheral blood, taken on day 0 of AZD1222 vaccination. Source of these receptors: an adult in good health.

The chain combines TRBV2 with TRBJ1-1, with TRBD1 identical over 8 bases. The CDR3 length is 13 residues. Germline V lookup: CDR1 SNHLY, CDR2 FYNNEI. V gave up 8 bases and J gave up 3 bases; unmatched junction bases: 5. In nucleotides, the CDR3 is TGTGCCAGCTGCGGACAGGGCCACACTGAAGCTTTCTTT. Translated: CASCGQGHTEAFF.

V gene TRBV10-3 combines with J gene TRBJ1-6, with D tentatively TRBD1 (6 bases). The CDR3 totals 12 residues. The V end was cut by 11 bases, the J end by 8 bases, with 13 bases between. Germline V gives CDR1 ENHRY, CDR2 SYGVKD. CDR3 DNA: TGTGCCGTAGGCAGGGGTGATTCACCCCTCCACTTT. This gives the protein CAVGRGDSPLHF.

In nucleotides, the CDR3 is TGTGCCAGCAGCTTATCCGGACCGACAGATACGCAGTATTTT. It yields the protein CASSLSGPTDTQYF. This chain links TRBV7-9 with TRBJ2-3; D is unclear. Trimming shortened V by 2 bases and J by 3 bases, and 9 bases separated the two germline ends. This CDR3 comprises 14 residues. The germline V gene encodes CDR1 SEHNR and CDR2 FQNEAQ (reference sequence).

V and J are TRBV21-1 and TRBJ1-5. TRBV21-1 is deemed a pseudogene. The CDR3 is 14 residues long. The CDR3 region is CASSYVTSNQPQHF. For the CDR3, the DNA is TGTGCCAGCAGCTACGTCACTAGCAATCAGCCCCAGCATTTT.

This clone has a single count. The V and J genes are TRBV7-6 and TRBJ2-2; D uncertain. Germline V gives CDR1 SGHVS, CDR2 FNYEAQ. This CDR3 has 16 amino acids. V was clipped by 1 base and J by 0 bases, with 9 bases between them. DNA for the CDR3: TGTGCCAGCAGCTTAGAAGGTGGTTCGAACACCGGGGAGCTGTTTTTT. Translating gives CASSLEGGSNTGELFF.

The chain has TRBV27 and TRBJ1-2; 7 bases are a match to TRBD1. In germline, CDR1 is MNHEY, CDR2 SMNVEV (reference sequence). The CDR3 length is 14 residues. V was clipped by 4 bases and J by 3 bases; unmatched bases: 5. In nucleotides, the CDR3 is TGTGCCAGCAGTTCGACAGGGTCGGACTATGGCTACACCTTC. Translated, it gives CASSSTGSDYGYTF.

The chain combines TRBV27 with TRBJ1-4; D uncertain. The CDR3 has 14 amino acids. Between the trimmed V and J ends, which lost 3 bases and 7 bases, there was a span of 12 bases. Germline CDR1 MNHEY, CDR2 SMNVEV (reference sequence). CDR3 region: CASSLYQRGEKLFF. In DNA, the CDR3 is TGTGCCAGCAGTTTGTACCAACGGGGTGAAAAACTGTTTTTT.

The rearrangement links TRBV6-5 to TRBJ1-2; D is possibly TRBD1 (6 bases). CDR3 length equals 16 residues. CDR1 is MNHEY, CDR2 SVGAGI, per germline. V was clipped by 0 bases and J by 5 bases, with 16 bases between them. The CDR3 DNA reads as TGTGCCAGCAGTTACTCGTTCCCCGGGGGCGGTTATGGCTACACCTTC. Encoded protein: CASSYSFPGGGYGYTF.

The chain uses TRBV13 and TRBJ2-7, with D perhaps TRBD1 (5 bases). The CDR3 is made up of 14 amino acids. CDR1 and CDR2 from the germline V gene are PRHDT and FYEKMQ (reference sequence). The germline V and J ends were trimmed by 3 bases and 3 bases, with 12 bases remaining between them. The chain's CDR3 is CASSFSHRSYEQYF. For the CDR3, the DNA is TGTGCCAGCAGCTTCTCCCACAGGAGCTACGAGCAGTACTTC.

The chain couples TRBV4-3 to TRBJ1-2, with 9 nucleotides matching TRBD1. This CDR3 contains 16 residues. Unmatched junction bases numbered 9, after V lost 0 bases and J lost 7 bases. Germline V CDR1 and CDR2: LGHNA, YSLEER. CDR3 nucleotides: TGCGCCAGCAGCCAAGATAGGGACAGGGTACTTGGTGGCTACACCTTC. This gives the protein CASSQDRDRVLGGYTF.

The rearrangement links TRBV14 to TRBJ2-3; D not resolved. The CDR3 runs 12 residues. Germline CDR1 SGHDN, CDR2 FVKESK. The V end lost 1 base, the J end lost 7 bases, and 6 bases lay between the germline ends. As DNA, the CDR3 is TGTGCCAGCAGCCAAGGTTCATATACGCAGTATTTT. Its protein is CASSQGSYTQYF.

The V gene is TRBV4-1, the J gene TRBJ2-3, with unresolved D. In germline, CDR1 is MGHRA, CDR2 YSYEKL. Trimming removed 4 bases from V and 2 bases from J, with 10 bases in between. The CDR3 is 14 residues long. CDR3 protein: CASSLLADTDTQYF. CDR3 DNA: TGCGCCAGCAGCCTATTAGCTGACACAGATACGCAGTATTTT.

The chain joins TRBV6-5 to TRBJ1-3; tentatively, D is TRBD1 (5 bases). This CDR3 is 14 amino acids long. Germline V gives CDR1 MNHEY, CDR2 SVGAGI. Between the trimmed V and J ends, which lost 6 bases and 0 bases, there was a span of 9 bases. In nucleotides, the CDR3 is TGTGCCAGCAGACTTGACAGCTCTGGAAACACCATATATTTT. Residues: CASRLDSSGNTIYF.

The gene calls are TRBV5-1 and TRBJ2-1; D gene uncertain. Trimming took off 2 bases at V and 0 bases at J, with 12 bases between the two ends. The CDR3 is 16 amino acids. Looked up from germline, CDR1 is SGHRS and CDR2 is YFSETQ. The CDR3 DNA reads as TGCGCCAGCAGCTTTCGGGCCACGAGCTCCTACAATGAGCAGTTCTTC. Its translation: CASSFRATSSYNEQFF.

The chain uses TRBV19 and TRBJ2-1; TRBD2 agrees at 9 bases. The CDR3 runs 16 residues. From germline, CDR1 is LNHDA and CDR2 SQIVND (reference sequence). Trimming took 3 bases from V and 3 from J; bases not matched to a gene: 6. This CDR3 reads CASSISGLANYNEQFF. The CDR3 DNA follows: TGTGCCAGTAGTATTTCGGGACTAGCAAACTACAATGAGCAGTTCTTC.

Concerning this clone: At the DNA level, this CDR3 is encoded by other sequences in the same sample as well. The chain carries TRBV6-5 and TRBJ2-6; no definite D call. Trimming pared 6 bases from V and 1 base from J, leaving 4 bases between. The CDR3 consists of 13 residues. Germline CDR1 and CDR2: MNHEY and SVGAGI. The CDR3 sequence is CASSSSGANVLTF. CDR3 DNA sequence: TGTGCCAGCAGCTCGTCTGGGGCCAACGTCCTGACTTTC.

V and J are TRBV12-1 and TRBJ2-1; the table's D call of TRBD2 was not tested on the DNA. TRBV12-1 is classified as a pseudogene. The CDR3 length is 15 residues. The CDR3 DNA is TGTGCCAGCAGGGTAGCGGGAGCTTACTACAATGAGCAGTTCTTC. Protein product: CASRVAGAYYNEQFF.

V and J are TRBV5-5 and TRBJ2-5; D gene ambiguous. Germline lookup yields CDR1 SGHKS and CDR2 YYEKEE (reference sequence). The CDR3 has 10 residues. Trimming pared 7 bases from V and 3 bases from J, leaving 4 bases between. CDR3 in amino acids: CASGEETQYF. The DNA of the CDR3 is TGTGCCAGCGGGGAAGAGACCCAGTACTTC. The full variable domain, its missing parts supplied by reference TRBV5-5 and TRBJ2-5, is DAGVTQSPTHLIKTRGQQVTLRCSPISGHKSVSWYQQVLGQGPQFIFQYYEKEERGRGNFPDRFSARQFPNYSSELNVNALLLGDSALYLCASGEETQYFGPGTRLLVL.

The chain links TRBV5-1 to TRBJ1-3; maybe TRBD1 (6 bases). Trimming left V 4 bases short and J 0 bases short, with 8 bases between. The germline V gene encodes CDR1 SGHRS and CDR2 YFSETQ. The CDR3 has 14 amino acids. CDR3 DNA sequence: TGCGCCAGCAGCCCGACAGGCTCTGGAAACACCATATATTTT. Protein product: CASSPTGSGNTIYF.

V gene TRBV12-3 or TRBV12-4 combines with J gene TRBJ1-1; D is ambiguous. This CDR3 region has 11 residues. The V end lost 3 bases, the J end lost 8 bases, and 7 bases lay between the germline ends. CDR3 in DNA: TGTGCCAGCAGTTTGGCGGACGAAGCTTTCTTT. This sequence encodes CASSLADEAFF.

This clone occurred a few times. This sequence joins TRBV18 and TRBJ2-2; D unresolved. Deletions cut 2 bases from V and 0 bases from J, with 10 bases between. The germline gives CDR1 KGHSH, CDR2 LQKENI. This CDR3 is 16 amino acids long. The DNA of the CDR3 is TGTGCCAGCTCACCATCCACTACCGCGAACACCGGGGAGCTGTTTTTT. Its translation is CASSPSTTANTGELFF.

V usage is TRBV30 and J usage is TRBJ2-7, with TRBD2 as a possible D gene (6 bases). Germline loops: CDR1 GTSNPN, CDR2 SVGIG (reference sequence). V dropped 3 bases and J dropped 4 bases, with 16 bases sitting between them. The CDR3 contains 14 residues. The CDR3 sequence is CAWREVAGRYEQYF. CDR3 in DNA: TGTGCCTGGAGAGAGGTAGCAGGGAGGTACGAGCAGTACTTC.

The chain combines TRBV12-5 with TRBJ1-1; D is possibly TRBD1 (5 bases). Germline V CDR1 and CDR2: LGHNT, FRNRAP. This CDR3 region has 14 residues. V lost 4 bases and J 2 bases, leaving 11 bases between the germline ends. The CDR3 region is CASGSTELNTEAFF. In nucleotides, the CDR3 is TGTGCTAGTGGTTCGACAGAGCTTAACACTGAAGCTTTCTTT.

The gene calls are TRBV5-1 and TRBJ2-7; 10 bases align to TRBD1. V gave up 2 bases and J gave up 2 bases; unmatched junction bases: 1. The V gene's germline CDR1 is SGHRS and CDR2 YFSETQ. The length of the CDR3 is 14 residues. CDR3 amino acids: CASSLGTGAYEQYF. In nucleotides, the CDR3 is TGCGCCAGCAGCTTAGGGACAGGGGCCTACGAGCAGTACTTC.

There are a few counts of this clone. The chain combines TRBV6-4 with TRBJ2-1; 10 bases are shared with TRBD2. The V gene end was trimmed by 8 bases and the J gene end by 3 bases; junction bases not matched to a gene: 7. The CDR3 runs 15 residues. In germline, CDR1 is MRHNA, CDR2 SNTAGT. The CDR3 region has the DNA TGTGCCAGCGGGGAAAGCGGGAGGGACTACAATGAGCAGTTCTTC. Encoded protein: CASGESGRDYNEQFF.

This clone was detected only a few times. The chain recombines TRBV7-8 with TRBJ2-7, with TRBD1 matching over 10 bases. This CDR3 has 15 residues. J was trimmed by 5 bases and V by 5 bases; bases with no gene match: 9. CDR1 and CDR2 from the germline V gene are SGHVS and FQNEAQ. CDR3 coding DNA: TGTGCCAGCAGCCCTAGGTGGGACAGGGGAAACGAGCAGTACTTC. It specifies CASSPRWDRGNEQYF.

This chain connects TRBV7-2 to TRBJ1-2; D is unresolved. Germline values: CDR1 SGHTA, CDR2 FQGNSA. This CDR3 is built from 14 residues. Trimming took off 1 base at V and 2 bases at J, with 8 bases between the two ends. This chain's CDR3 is CASSLDRLNYGYTF. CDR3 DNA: TGTGCCAGCAGCTTAGATCGTCTCAACTATGGCTACACCTTC.

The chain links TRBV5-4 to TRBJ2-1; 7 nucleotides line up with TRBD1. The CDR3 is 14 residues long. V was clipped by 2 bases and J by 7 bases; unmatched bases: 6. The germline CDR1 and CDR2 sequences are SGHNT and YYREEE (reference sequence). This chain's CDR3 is CASSLSTGVNEQFF. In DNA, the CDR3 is TGTGCCAGCAGCTTATCTACAGGGGTGAATGAGCAGTTCTTC.

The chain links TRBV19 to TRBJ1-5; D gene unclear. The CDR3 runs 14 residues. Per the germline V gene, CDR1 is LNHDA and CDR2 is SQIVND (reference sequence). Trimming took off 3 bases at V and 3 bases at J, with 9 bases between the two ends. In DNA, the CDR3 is TGTGCCAGTAGTATTTGGCAGGACAATCAGCCCCAGCATTTT. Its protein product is CASSIWQDNQPQHF.

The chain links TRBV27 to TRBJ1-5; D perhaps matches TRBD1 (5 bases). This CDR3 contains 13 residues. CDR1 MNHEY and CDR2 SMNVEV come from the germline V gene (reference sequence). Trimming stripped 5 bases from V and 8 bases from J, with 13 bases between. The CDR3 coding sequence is TGTGCCAGCAGTCCCAGACAACAGGAGCCCCAGCATTTT. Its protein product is CASSPRQQEPQHF.

CDR3 coding DNA: TGTGCCAGCTCCCTCGGGACAAGGGAAAACATTCAGTACTTC. Translated, it gives CASSLGTRENIQYF. The chain employs TRBV18 and TRBJ2-4; a possible D gene is TRBD1 (6 bases). CDR1 and CDR2 (germline): KGHSH, LQKENI. The CDR3 has 14 residues. V was trimmed by 6 bases and J by 5 bases, leaving 14 bases between them.

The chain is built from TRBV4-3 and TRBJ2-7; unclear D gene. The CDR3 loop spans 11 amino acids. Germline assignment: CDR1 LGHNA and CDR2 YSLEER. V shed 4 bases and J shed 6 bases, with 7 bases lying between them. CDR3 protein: CASSPPSEQYF. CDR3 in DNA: TGCGCCAGCAGCCCACCGAGCGAGCAGTACTTC.